Following are 32 T cell receptor beta chains from one sample sequenced in a study of PD-1 blockade in classical Hodgkin lymphoma. Brentuximab vedotin exposure varied, and every patient relapsed after autologous stem cell transplantation. Data came from immunoSEQ multiplex PCR; TCRdb stores just in-frame clones and leaves some out. The sample consists of some 60,000 clones, roughly 90% of them appearing once. The specimen was peripheral blood mononuclear cells (PBMCs), collected at baseline. Receptor source: a human donor with classical Hodgkin lymphoma.

The chain recombines TRBV18 with TRBJ2-3, with D tentatively TRBD2 (7 bases). Germline V gives CDR1 KGHSH, CDR2 LQKENI. The CDR3 is 14 amino acids. Trimming took 1 base from V and 3 from J, leaving 8 bases between them. CDR3 DNA: TGTGCCAGCTCACCACAGGGGGGGACAGATACGCAGTATTTT. This codes for CASSPQGGTDTQYF.

The chain couples TRBV5-1 to TRBJ2-1; 7 bases match TRBD1. Germline CDR1 is SGHRS and CDR2 is YFSETQ. The CDR3 length is 14 residues. V was clipped by 0 bases and J by 6 bases; unmatched bases: 3. For the CDR3, the DNA is TGCGCCAGCAGCTTGGGACAGGGCAGCAATGAGCAGTTCTTC. This codes for CASSLGQGSNEQFF.

The chain uses TRBV28 and TRBJ2-5; TRBD2 agrees at 10 bases. Germline loops: CDR1 MDHEN, CDR2 SYDVKM. Unmatched junction bases numbered 4, after V lost 5 bases and J lost 4 bases. The CDR3 covers 14 residues. In DNA form, the CDR3 reads TGTGCCAGCAGTGCGGGACTAGCGATAGAGACCCAGTACTTC. Protein product: CASSAGLAIETQYF.

The rearrangement links TRBV11-2 to TRBJ2-5, with D perhaps given as TRBD1 or TRBD2 (6 bases each). V lost 5 bases to trimming and J lost 14 bases, with 18 bases between them. The V gene's germline CDR1 is SGHAT and CDR2 FQNNGV. The CDR3 spans 12 residues. CDR3 amino acids: CASSQGIAARYF. The CDR3 bases are TGTGCCAGCAGCCAGGGGATAGCGGCTCGTTACTTC.

J is TRBJ2-1 and V is TRBV11-2, with 8 nucleotides matching TRBD2. The CDR3 is made up of 19 amino acids. The J segment lost 9 bases and the V segment lost 5 bases, leaving 24 bases of the junction unmatched. Germline values: CDR1 SGHAT, CDR2 FQNNGV. The CDR3 reads CASSASSGAGRAGVGEQFF. The CDR3 DNA follows: TGTGCCAGCAGCGCCTCCTCCGGAGCAGGACGAGCGGGAGTCGGTGAGCAGTTCTTC.

The V call is TRBV19, the J call TRBJ2-5; 10 bases map to TRBD2. Germline loops: CDR1 LNHDA, CDR2 SQIVND (reference sequence). V shed 7 bases and J 1 base; nucleotides not matched to a gene: 6. The CDR3 spans 15 residues. CDR3 DNA sequence: TGTGCCAGTAAGGATAGCGGGGGGTCCCAAGAGACCCAGTACTTC. It translates to CASKDSGGSQETQYF.

CDR3 nucleotides: TGTGCCACAAGGAAGAGGGTGAGACCCGGGGAGCTGTTTTTT. It yields the protein CATRKRVRPGELFF. This chain uses TRBV6-5 with TRBJ2-2, with a weak D call TRBD2 (5 bases). This CDR3 is built from 14 residues. Trimming shortened V by 10 bases and J by 6 bases, and 18 bases separated the two germline ends. CDR1 MNHEY and CDR2 SVGAGI come from the germline V gene.

The chain joins TRBV2 to TRBJ2-3, with a possible D match to TRBD2 (5 bases). CDR1 SNHLY and CDR2 FYNNEI come from the germline V gene. The ends were cut back, 5 bases at V and 8 bases at J, with 23 bases in the middle. CDR3 length equals 16 residues. CDR3 in DNA: TGTGCCAGCAGTAGGTCGAGCGGCGGAGCTTTGGGTACGCAGTATTTT. As protein: CASSRSSGGALGTQYF.

This clone appeared a single time. The gene calls are TRBV5-8 and TRBJ2-5; D unclear. V lost 4 bases, J lost 5 bases, and 24 bases lay in between. Looked up from germline, CDR1 is SGHTS and CDR2 is YDEGEE. This CDR3 has 17 residues. The CDR3 is CASSPPHLVGRDETQYF. The CDR3, as DNA: TGTGCCAGCAGCCCCCCTCATTTAGTGGGCCGCGACGAGACCCAGTACTTC.

This chain uses TRBV30 with TRBJ2-7; D unresolved. CDR1 is GTSNPN and CDR2 is SVGIG in the germline V gene (reference sequence). V lost 3 bases, J lost 1 base, and 10 bases lay in between. The length of the CDR3 is 13 residues. The CDR3 coding sequence is TGTGCCTGGAGCCTCTCGTTATCCTACGAGCAGTACTTC. Translating gives CAWSLSLSYEQYF.

The V call is TRBV6-1, the J call TRBJ2-5, with D perhaps TRBD1 (6 bases). V was clipped by 3 bases and J by 5 bases, with 13 bases between them. Germline V gene data show CDR1 as MNHNS and CDR2 as SASEGT. The CDR3 has 14 residues. CDR3 DNA sequence: TGTGCCAGCAGTGAGGTTGGGACACCGGAGACCCAGTACTTC. Its translation: CASSEVGTPETQYF.

The chain carries TRBV4-1 and TRBJ2-5, with 10 bases that match TRBD2. Looked up from germline, CDR1 is MGHRA and CDR2 is YSYEKL. Trimming at V came to 4 bases and at J to 5 bases, leaving 10 bases not matched to a gene. The CDR3 is 16 residues long. The CDR3 coding sequence is TGCGCCAGCAGCCCCCTTAGCGGGGGGCCCGAGGAGACCCAGTACTTC. The encoded protein is CASSPLSGGPEETQYF.

V is TRBV5-1 and J is TRBJ2-6; no reliable D call. The CDR3 loop spans 16 amino acids. Germline CDR1 and CDR2: SGHRS and YFSETQ. V was pared by 4 bases and J by 0 bases, with 11 bases between. Written as DNA, the CDR3 is TGCGCCAGCAGCCCCGGCCTGAGCTCTGGGGCCAACGTCCTGACTTTC. Its protein is CASSPGLSSGANVLTF.

This sequence joins TRBV5-1 and TRBJ2-5; 10 nucleotides match TRBD1. The J call may not be correct, given that the DNA end is closer to TRBJ2-7. The germline gives CDR1 SGHRS, CDR2 YFSETQ. This CDR3 comprises 14 residues. This CDR3 is CASSLAGQGYEQYF. In DNA form, the CDR3 reads TGCGCCAGCAGCTTGGCGGGACAGGGGTACGAGCAGTACTTC.

The rearrangement uses TRBV9 and TRBJ2-3; 7 nucleotides agree with TRBD2. With 0 bases clipped from V and 2 bases from J, the junction kept 6 bases outside the gene matches. The CDR3 runs 16 residues. CDR1 and CDR2 (germline): SGDLS, YYNGEE. CDR3 DNA sequence: TGTGCCAGCAGCGTAGCCCCCGGGACTAACACAGATACGCAGTATTTT. Translation gives CASSVAPGTNTDTQYF.

The V gene is TRBV11-3, the J gene TRBJ1-1; D may be TRBD1 (6 bases). The length of the CDR3 is 18 residues. V was pared by 0 bases and J by 5 bases, with 22 bases between. Germline assignment: CDR1 SGHNT and CDR2 YENEEA. CDR3 DNA: TGTGCCAGCAGCTTAGATCTTGGGGGGCGCCGGCCCTTAACTGAAGCTTTCTTT. As protein: CASSLDLGGRRPLTEAFF.

The chain recombines TRBV28 with TRBJ2-6; a possible D gene is TRBD2 (6 bases). The CDR3 contains 15 residues. Trimming shortened V by 8 bases and J by 0 bases, and 11 bases separated the two germline ends. Germline V lookup: CDR1 MDHEN, CDR2 SYDVKM. Here the CDR3 reads CASGGTASGANVLTF. CDR3 DNA sequence: TGTGCCAGCGGCGGGACGGCCTCTGGGGCCAACGTCCTGACTTTC.

The V gene is TRBV5-1, the J gene TRBJ2-3; D perhaps matches TRBD2 (6 bases). The CDR3 is made up of 12 amino acids. Germline-derived CDR1 and CDR2 are SGHRS and YFSETQ. Trimming removed 8 bases at V and 2 bases at J, with 9 bases between. In DNA, the CDR3 is TGCGCCAGTGGGAGGAACACAGATACGCAGTATTTT. It codes for CASGRNTDTQYF.

The chain links TRBV6-1 to TRBJ1-2; D unclear. CDR3 length: 12 amino acids. V shed 4 bases and J shed 7 bases, with 10 bases lying between them. Germline V gives CDR1 MNHNS, CDR2 SASEGT. Here the CDR3 reads CASSGVEVGYTF. The CDR3 DNA sequence: TGTGCCAGCAGTGGCGTAGAAGTTGGCTACACCTTC.

The V call is TRBV9, the J call TRBJ2-3; 7 bases are shared with TRBD1. Looked up from germline, CDR1 is SGDLS and CDR2 is YYNGEE. This CDR3 contains 16 residues. V gave up 3 bases and J gave up 0 bases; unmatched junction bases: 7. This CDR3 is CASSALGQISTDTQYF. CDR3 bases: TGTGCCAGCAGCGCCCTGGGACAGATAAGCACAGATACGCAGTATTTT.

The chain couples TRBV2 to TRBJ1-1; 8 bases map to TRBD1. Germline assignment: CDR1 SNHLY and CDR2 FYNNEI. The CDR3 is 15 amino acids. V shed 4 bases, J shed 5 bases, and the junction held 9 bases outside the gene matches. CDR3 nucleotides: TGTGCCAGCAGTGTGGGGACAGGAGTTAGGACTGAAGCTTTCTTT. This gives the protein CASSVGTGVRTEAFF.

The rearrangement links TRBV11-1 to TRBJ2-7, with D possibly being TRBD1 (5 bases). V lost 5 bases to trimming and J lost 2 bases, with 13 bases between them. The germline V gene has CDR1 SGHAT and CDR2 FQDESV (reference sequence). CDR3 length: 14 residues. In nucleotides, the CDR3 is TGTGCCAGCAGCCATTCAGGGATCACCTACGAGCAGTACTTC. This codes for CASSHSGITYEQYF.

The chain is built from TRBV4-1 and TRBJ1-2; D is uncertain. The germline V gene encodes CDR1 MGHRA and CDR2 YSYEKL. This CDR3 comprises 15 residues. The ends were cut back, 0 bases at V and 4 bases at J, with 12 bases in the middle. CDR3 sequence (DNA): TGCGCCAGCAGCCAAGATAAGGACTGGACCTATGGCTACACCTTC. This codes for CASSQDKDWTYGYTF.

The J gene is TRBJ2-7, the V gene TRBV27, with TRBD2 matching 12 bases. Germline V gives CDR1 MNHEY, CDR2 SMNVEV (reference sequence). Trimming at V came to 6 bases and at J to 2 bases, leaving 2 bases not matched to a gene. The length of the CDR3 is 14 residues. The CDR3 coding sequence is TGTGCCAGCAGCCGGACTAGCGGGGCCTACGAGCAGTACTTC. Translating gives CASSRTSGAYEQYF.

The chain links TRBV4-1 to TRBJ1-2; the match to TRBD1 covers 8 bases. J lost 2 bases, V lost 0 bases, and 8 bases had no gene match. The CDR3 consists of 17 residues. Germline values: CDR1 MGHRA, CDR2 YSYEKL. For the CDR3, the DNA is TGCGCCAGCAGCCAAGATCAGTTCACAGGGGGAAACTATGGCTACACCTTC. This sequence encodes CASSQDQFTGGNYGYTF.

This clone was recorded a few times. V is TRBV19 and J is TRBJ1-5; the D gene is possibly TRBD1 (5 bases). CDR1 is LNHDA, CDR2 SQIVND, per germline (reference sequence). Trimming took 3 bases from V and 8 from J, leaving 17 bases between them. This CDR3 has 15 amino acids. The CDR3 nucleotides are TGTGCCAGTAGTATGCGGTTGGCAGGGATGAAGCCCCAGCATTTT. Its protein is CASSMRLAGMKPQHF.

This chain's CDR3 is CASSSDPAGGETQYF. In nucleotides, the CDR3 is TGTGCCAGCAGCTCAGATCCAGCGGGGGGAGAGACCCAGTACTTC. The chain combines TRBV7-2 with TRBJ2-5; 9 bases fit TRBD2. This CDR3 region has 15 residues. The junction had 7 bases not matched to a gene; V was cut back by 4 bases and J by 4 bases. From germline, CDR1 is SGHTA and CDR2 FQGNSA.

The rearrangement links TRBV7-6 to TRBJ2-1; weak D call: TRBD2 (5 bases). In germline, CDR1 is SGHVS, CDR2 FNYEAQ. V was cut by 1 base and J by 7 bases, with 11 bases left in between. This CDR3 has 14 amino acids. The CDR3: CASSLVVEVNEQFF. Written as DNA, the CDR3 is TGTGCCAGCAGCTTAGTGGTGGAGGTGAATGAGCAGTTCTTC.

This clone was counted once. The chain combines TRBV6-1 with TRBJ1-4, with 10 bases fitting TRBD1. Germline assignment: CDR1 MNHNS and CDR2 SASEGT. Losses at the gene ends were 7 bases for V and 7 bases for J; bases not matched to a gene: 6. The CDR3 consists of 14 residues. In nucleotides, the CDR3 is TGTGCCAGCAAGGGACAGGGGTGGCTTGAAAAACTGTTTTTT. Protein product: CASKGQGWLEKLFF.

The rearrangement joins TRBV7-2 to TRBJ2-5; no definite D call. V lost 1 base and J 4 bases, leaving 7 bases between the germline ends. This CDR3 contains 13 residues. The germline V gene encodes CDR1 SGHTA and CDR2 FQGNSA. The CDR3 here is CASSLGQLETQYF. In DNA, the CDR3 is TGTGCCAGCAGCTTAGGGCAACTAGAGACCCAGTACTTC.

The rearrangement uses TRBV19 and TRBJ2-3; no definite D call. The CDR3 is made up of 12 amino acids. V lost 3 bases, J lost 6 bases, and 7 bases lay in between. CDR1 is LNHDA and CDR2 is SQIVND in the germline V gene (reference sequence). The CDR3 sequence is CASSMGADTQYF. Written as DNA, the CDR3 is TGTGCCAGTAGTATGGGTGCGGATACGCAGTATTTT. Based on the CDR3 plus reference TRBV19 and TRBJ2-3, the full variable domain is DGGITQSPKYLFRKEGQNVTLSCEQNLNHDAMYWYRQDPGQGLRLIYYSQIVNDFQKGDIAEGYSVSREKKESFPLTVTSAQKNPTAFYLCASSMGADTQYFGPGTRLTVL.

The chain couples TRBV11-2 to TRBJ2-2; TRBD2 matches 9 bases. V lost 1 base, J lost 0 bases, and 6 bases stayed unmatched. The CDR3 contains 18 residues. Germline V CDR1 and CDR2: SGHAT, FQNNGV. For the CDR3, the DNA is TGTGCCAGCAGCTTAGGCCTAGCGGGGAACGCGAACACCGGGGAGCTGTTTTTT. It encodes CASSLGLAGNANTGELFF.